These 23 T cell receptor beta chains were sequenced from one sample in a study of vaccination and CD4 T cells after COVID-19. Treatment denoted: approximately 9-day PBMC culture with coronavirus spike peptide pools or control peptides (ViraFEST assay). No cognate antigen is known for these TCRs. Cultured CD4+ T cell DNA was sequenced using the Oncomine TCR Beta short-read assay. TCRdb reanalysed the PCR reads using MiXCR and keeps one entry per CDR3 protein. The sample carries about 12,000 distinct CDR3 sequences, around 48% recorded once. Sequencing input: CD4+ T cells from blood, cultured in vitro. These TCRs come from a human donor who had recovered from COVID-19.

There are a few counts of this clonotype. This rearrangement joins TRBV12-3 or TRBV12-4 to TRBJ2-5; no definite D call. Trimming shortened V by 3 bases and J by 7 bases, and 6 bases separated the two germline ends. The CDR3 has 11 amino acids. The CDR3 DNA reads as TGTGCCAGCAGTTTCGCCGGGACCCAGTACTTC. Protein sequence: CASSFAGTQYF.

V and J are TRBV4-3 and TRBJ2-5; 9 bases are shared with TRBD2. CDR1 is LGHNA, CDR2 YSLEER, per germline. V shed 0 bases, J shed 5 bases, and the junction held 7 bases outside the gene matches. The CDR3 has 16 amino acids. CDR3 in amino acids: CASSQDATSGWETQYF. The CDR3 DNA reads TGCGCCAGCAGCCAAGATGCAACTAGCGGGTGGGAGACCCAGTACTTC.

The chain joins TRBV20-1 to TRBJ1-1; D is ambiguous. CDR3 length equals 16 residues. Trimming pared 0 bases from V and 0 bases from J, leaving 14 bases between. Per germline, CDR1 DFQATT and CDR2 SNEGSKA (reference sequence). This chain's CDR3 is CSARELSVWMNTEAFF. CDR3 coding DNA: TGCAGTGCTAGAGAACTATCTGTATGGATGAACACTGAAGCTTTCTTT.

This clonotype is categorized as medium-sized. V gene TRBV7-2 combines with J gene TRBJ2-5, with 7 bases that match TRBD2. The CDR3 runs to 15 residues. From germline, CDR1 is SGHTA and CDR2 FQGNSA. The trim removed 5 bases at V and 5 bases at J, leaving 11 bases unmatched. For the CDR3, the DNA is TGTGCCAGCAGCCTTAGCGGGCTGCCGGGGGAGACCCAGTACTTC. Amino acids: CASSLSGLPGETQYF.

This clonotype was detected a few times. The J gene is TRBJ1-5, the V gene TRBV6-2 or TRBV6-3, with D possibly being TRBD1 (6 bases). This CDR3 has 15 amino acids. Per the germline V gene, CDR1 is MNHEY and CDR2 is SVGEGT. The V end was cut by 7 bases, the J end by 2 bases, with 15 bases between. CDR3 nucleotides: TGTGCCAGCAAACGGGCAGGGGTGGGCAATCAGCCCCAGCATTTT. Its protein is CASKRAGVGNQPQHF.

V is TRBV7-2 and J is TRBJ2-7; unclear D gene. This CDR3 comprises 14 residues. Germline V gene sequence: CDR1 SGHTA, CDR2 FQGNSA. V lost 2 bases and J 3 bases, leaving 11 bases between the germline ends. CDR3 region: CASSLSRDFYEQYF. Here the CDR3 DNA reads TGTGCCAGCAGCTTATCGAGAGACTTCTACGAGCAGTACTTC.

In its sample, this clonotype was seen once. The rearrangement links TRBV6-2 or TRBV6-3 to TRBJ2-5; either TRBD1 or TRBD2 may fit D (5 bases each). The CDR3 consists of 15 residues. CDR1 is MNHEY and CDR2 is SVGEGT in the germline V gene. V lost 6 bases and J 1 base, leaving 15 bases between the germline ends. The CDR3 coding sequence is TGTGCCAGCAGACGGGGCGGACAACGCCAAGAGACCCAGTACTTC. Translating it yields CASRRGGQRQETQYF.

As DNA, the CDR3 is TGTGCCAGCAGCTTAAGGGGGGGCGGGGTGAACACCGGGGAGCTGTTTTTT. This sequence encodes CASSLRGGGVNTGELFF. The chain recombines TRBV7-2 with TRBJ2-2; D is possibly TRBD2 (7 bases). Germline-derived CDR1 and CDR2 are SGHTA and FQGNSA. Trimming took off 2 bases at V and 1 base at J, with 14 bases between the two ends. The CDR3 totals 17 residues.

This clonotype was seen a handful of times. This chain joins TRBV6-1 and TRBJ2-3; 12 bases fit TRBD2. Per the germline V gene, CDR1 is MNHNS and CDR2 is SASEGT. This CDR3 region has 15 residues. V gave up 6 bases and J gave up 4 bases; unmatched junction bases: 5. The CDR3 sequence: CASSDLAGGSDTQYF. The CDR3 DNA is TGTGCCAGCAGCGACCTAGCGGGAGGGTCAGATACGCAGTATTTT.

In its sample, this clonotype was seen a few times. V gene TRBV2 combines with J gene TRBJ2-3; 9 nucleotides line up with TRBD2. CDR1 and CDR2 from the germline V gene are SNHLY and FYNNEI. The CDR3 extends over 14 amino acids. V lost 6 bases to trimming and J lost 0 bases; unmatched junction nucleotides: 1. The CDR3 is CASRGLASTDTQYF. The DNA for the CDR3 is TGTGCCAGCAGGGGACTAGCTAGCACAGATACGCAGTATTTT. The complete variable domain, with remaining parts taken from reference TRBV2 and TRBJ2-3, reads EPEVTQTPSHQVTQMGQEVILRCVPISNHLYFYWYRQILGQKVEFLVSFYNNEISEKSEIFDDQFSVERPDGSNFTLKIRSTKLEDSAMYFCASRGLASTDTQYFGPGTRLTVL.

The chain carries TRBV5-4 and TRBJ1-4; D remains unclear. V shed 0 bases and J shed 10 bases, with 10 bases lying between them. CDR3 length: 13 amino acids. The germline CDR1 and CDR2 sequences are SGHNT and YYREEE (reference sequence). The CDR3 bases are TGTGCCAGCAGCTTGGAGCCGGTAGGAAAACTGTTTTTT. Translated, it gives CASSLEPVGKLFF.

V is TRBV28 and J is TRBJ2-1; TRBD1 is a possible D gene (5 bases). Germline CDR1 is MDHEN and CDR2 is SYDVKM. V lost 2 bases, J lost 1 base, and 6 bases lay in between. The CDR3 covers 14 residues. CDR3 region: CASSLPGSYNEQFF. The CDR3 nucleotides read TGTGCCAGCAGTTTACCAGGGTCCTACAATGAGCAGTTCTTC.

This clonotype was found a few times. The junction departs from the called germline gene at one end, perhaps through a read error. The chain joins TRBV7-7 to TRBJ1-2; D gene uncertain. Germline-derived CDR1 and CDR2 are SSHAT and FNYEAQ (reference sequence). This CDR3 is 13 amino acids long. CDR3 residues: CASSLLPSYGYTF. CDR3 nucleotide sequence: TGTGCTAGCAGCTTACTCCCCAGCTATGGCTACACCTTC.

This clonotype appeared a few times. This rearrangement joins TRBV7-2 to TRBJ2-7; D gene unclear. The CDR3 consists of 11 residues. The germline gives CDR1 SGHTA, CDR2 FQGNSA. Trimming took off 4 bases at V and 2 bases at J, with 3 bases between the two ends. In DNA, the CDR3 is TGTGCCAGCAGCTCCGCCTACGAGCAGTACTTC. Amino acids: CASSSAYEQYF.

The chain uses TRBV7-2 and TRBJ2-1; a possible D gene is TRBD2 (5 bases). The CDR3 spans 14 residues. CDR1 and CDR2 (germline): SGHTA, FQGNSA. V was cut by 5 bases and J by 0 bases, with 8 bases left in between. The CDR3 sequence: CASSLGISYNEQFF. Here the CDR3 DNA reads TGTGCCAGCAGCCTCGGGATCTCCTACAATGAGCAGTTCTTC. Based on the CDR3 plus reference TRBV7-2 and TRBJ2-1, the full variable domain is GAGVSQSPSNKVTEKGKDVELRCDPISGHTALYWYRQSLGQGLEFLIYFQGNSAPDKSGLPSDRFSAERTGGSVSTLTIQRTQQEDSAVYLCASSLGISYNEQFFGPGTRLTVL.

This sequence joins TRBV7-9 and TRBJ2-3, with TRBD2 matching over 9 bases. Germline V gene data show CDR1 as SEHNR and CDR2 as FQNEAQ (reference sequence). Trimming cost V 1 base and J 3 bases; bases outside gene matches: 11. The CDR3 consists of 18 residues. CDR3: CASSLGTLAGFGTDTQYF. In DNA form, the CDR3 reads TGTGCCAGCAGCTTAGGGACTCTAGCGGGATTCGGGACAGATACGCAGTATTTT.

This rearrangement joins TRBV11-2 to TRBJ2-7; 8 bases map to TRBD1. The CDR3 is 15 amino acids. V lost 1 base to trimming and J lost 5 bases; unmatched junction nucleotides: 7. In germline, CDR1 is SGHAT, CDR2 FQNNGV. The CDR3 here is CASSLVSLGQDEQYF. CDR3 bases: TGTGCCAGCAGCTTAGTCTCTCTGGGACAGGACGAGCAGTACTTC.

The CDR3 sequence: CASSKVWGAGQPQHF. DNA of the CDR3: TGTGCCAGCAGCAAGGTTTGGGGGGCAGGGCAGCCCCAGCATTTT. The chain is built from TRBV21-1 and TRBJ1-5; the D call TRBD1 from the table was never checked on the DNA. TRBV21-1 is described as a pseudogene. This CDR3 spans 15 amino acids.

The V gene is TRBV20-1, the J gene TRBJ2-5, with 13 bases that match TRBD2. Trimming cost V 3 bases and J 9 bases; bases outside gene matches: 10. This CDR3 is 15 amino acids long. CDR1 is DFQATT and CDR2 is SNEGSKA in the germline V gene (reference sequence). The CDR3 DNA reads as TGCAGTGCTAGGGAGACTAGCGGGAGGTCGGGTGCCCAGTACTTC. Its translation: CSARETSGRSGAQYF.

The genes are TRBV7-8 and TRBJ2-5; tentatively, D is TRBD1 (5 bases). V shed 5 bases and J shed 6 bases, with 16 bases lying between them. CDR1 is SGHVS and CDR2 is FQNEAQ in the germline V gene. This CDR3 is built from 14 residues. The CDR3 spells CASSPYQGWKTQYF. The CDR3 bases are TGTGCCAGCAGCCCATATCAGGGTTGGAAGACCCAGTACTTC.

The chain's CDR3 is CASSLVLGANIQYF. CDR3 nucleotides: TGTGCCAGCAGCTTGGTCCTGGGTGCTAACATTCAGTACTTC. J is TRBJ2-4 and V is TRBV5-5; no clear D gene. Germline values: CDR1 SGHKS, CDR2 YYEKEE (reference sequence). The length of the CDR3 is 14 residues. V lost 0 bases and J lost 7, with 11 bases in between.

The rearrangement joins TRBV6-2 or TRBV6-3 to TRBJ2-1, with TRBD2 identical over 8 bases. Looked up from germline, CDR1 is MNHEY and CDR2 is SVGEGT. With V trimmed by 2 bases and J by 6 bases, 6 bases remained unmatched. This CDR3 has 15 amino acids. The DNA for the CDR3 is TGTGCCAGCAGTTACGGGCGGCTAGCGGGCAATGAGCAGTTCTTC. The encoded protein is CASSYGRLAGNEQFF.

The chain combines TRBV10-3 with TRBJ2-1, with 16 bases identical to TRBD2. Germline V gene lookup returns CDR1 ENHRY and CDR2 SYGVKD. The CDR3 is 17 residues long. J gave up 12 bases and V 0 bases, and 8 bases lay outside the gene matches. CDR3 nucleotides: TGTGCCATCAGTGAGTCGACTGGGACTAGCGGGAGGGCTAGGCAGTTCTTC. Residues: CAISESTGTSGRARQFF.